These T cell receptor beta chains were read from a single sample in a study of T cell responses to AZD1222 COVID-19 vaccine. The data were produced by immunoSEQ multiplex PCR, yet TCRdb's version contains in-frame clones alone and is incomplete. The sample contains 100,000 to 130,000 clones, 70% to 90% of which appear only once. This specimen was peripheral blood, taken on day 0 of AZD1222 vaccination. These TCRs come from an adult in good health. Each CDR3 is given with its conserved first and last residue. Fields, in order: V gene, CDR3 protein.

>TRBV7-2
CASSSHNLDEQYF
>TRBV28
CASSIQGTEQYF
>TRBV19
CASSIDVRGIPHF
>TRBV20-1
CSASDNTYNEQFF
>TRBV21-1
CASSLRGTSGSVWDYNEQFF
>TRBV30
CAGRGMNTEAFF
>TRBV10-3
CATDPGGTSGYNEQFF
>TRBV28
CASRLSGSSYEQYF
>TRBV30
CASQRQGFGEAFF
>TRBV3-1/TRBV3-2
CASSQDRSWGTYEQYF
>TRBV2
CASSSTTGTSNQPQHF
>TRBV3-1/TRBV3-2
CASSLLLEGWSGANVLTF
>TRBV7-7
CASSLAIKGQETQYF
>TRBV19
CASSSRTVYNEQFF
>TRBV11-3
CASSPRSGEKLFF
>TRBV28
CASSSRGPYTGELFF
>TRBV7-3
CASSSAGGTDTQYF
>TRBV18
CASLEREGLTDTQYF
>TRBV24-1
CATSDFSQGSNEQFF
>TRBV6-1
CASSERPAQSDTQYF
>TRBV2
CASSESPPRDRITDTQYF
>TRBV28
CASTVQGNQPQHF